The 17 T cell receptor beta chains in this list originate from one sample, sequenced in a study of cytomegalovirus exposure and HLA in healthy donors. Primers for the PCR totalled 60 Vbeta and 13 Jbeta. The assay was immunoSEQ multiplex PCR, and TCRdb's table has in-frame clones only and misses some. Listed are 200,000 to 250,000 clones; about 1% falls within the top ten. Material for sequencing was PBMCs. The receptor source for this set is a woman aged 30 to 39 in good health and CMV-seropositive.

CDR3 DNA: TGCGCCAGCAGGAGGGAGAATGGTGGATACGAGCAGTACTTC. Amino acid sequence: CASRRENGGYEQYF. The rearrangement links TRBV5-1 to TRBJ2-7; maybe TRBD2 (5 bases). This CDR3 comprises 14 residues. In germline, CDR1 is SGHRS, CDR2 YFSETQ. V was cut by 5 bases and J by 4 bases, with 16 bases left in between.

CDR3 DNA: TGCGCCAGCAGTGCCCCGGACATCCCAAGCAATCAGCCCCAGCATTTT. This encodes CASSAPDIPSNQPQHF. V usage is TRBV10-1 and J usage is TRBJ1-5, with D tentatively TRBD1 (5 bases). This CDR3 is built from 16 residues. Germline V gene sequence: CDR1 WNHNN, CDR2 SYGVQD (reference sequence). V lost 4 bases and J lost 1, with 14 bases in between.

The chain couples TRBV10-3 to TRBJ2-7; TRBD2 agrees at 7 bases. This CDR3 has 13 residues. The trim removed 7 bases at V and 3 bases at J, leaving 6 bases unmatched. Germline CDR1 is ENHRY and CDR2 is SYGVKD. For the CDR3, the DNA is TGTGCCATCACGCCAGCGGGAAACTACGAGCAGTACTTC. The encoded protein is CAITPAGNYEQYF.

J is TRBJ2-3 and V is TRBV7-2; the D gene is possibly TRBD2 (6 bases). The CDR3 consists of 16 residues. The V gene's germline CDR1 is SGHTA and CDR2 FQGNSA. V dropped 2 bases and J dropped 4 bases, with 16 bases sitting between them. The CDR3 DNA reads as TGTGCCAGCAGCTTAAATGCGGGGTTATCGGCAGATACGCAGTATTTT. Its protein product is CASSLNAGLSADTQYF.

The J gene is TRBJ2-7, the V gene TRBV7-8; D not certain. Trimming left V 1 base short and J 2 bases short, with 9 bases between. The CDR3 length is 14 residues. Germline V lookup: CDR1 SGHVS, CDR2 FQNEAQ. CDR3 bases: TGTGCCAGCAGCTTAGGCGAGCTAGCCTACGAGCAGTACTTC. Residues: CASSLGELAYEQYF.

DNA for the CDR3: TGCGCCAGCAGCCCTCATGGGCGGGGGAGTACAGATACGCAGTATTTT. Its protein is CASSPHGRGSTDTQYF. The chain employs TRBV4-1 and TRBJ2-3, with 7 bases fitting TRBD2. V shed 4 bases, J shed 3 bases, and the junction held 10 bases outside the gene matches. Germline lookup yields CDR1 MGHRA and CDR2 YSYEKL. The CDR3 length is 16 residues.

This chain joins TRBV7-9 and TRBJ1-5; 9 bases agree with TRBD1. The length of the CDR3 is 16 residues. The germline V gene encodes CDR1 SEHNR and CDR2 FQNEAQ (reference sequence). V dropped 4 bases and J dropped 3; count of bases not matched to a gene: 7. CDR3 residues: CASSYTGQGFNQPQHF. DNA of the CDR3: TGTGCCAGCAGCTACACTGGACAGGGGTTCAATCAGCCCCAGCATTTT.

The chain joins TRBV11-2 to TRBJ2-4, with TRBD1 matching over 11 bases. With 5 bases clipped from V and 9 bases from J, the junction kept 6 bases outside the gene matches. The CDR3 spans 14 residues. In germline, CDR1 is SGHAT, CDR2 FQNNGV. The CDR3 loop reads CASSPGQGGSIQYF. CDR3 nucleotide sequence: TGTGCCAGCAGCCCGGGACAGGGGGGCAGCATTCAGTACTTC.

This chain links TRBV27 with TRBJ1-4; maybe TRBD1 (6 bases). The CDR3 contains 17 residues. In germline, CDR1 is MNHEY, CDR2 SMNVEV (reference sequence). Trimming left V 10 bases short and J 0 bases short, with 21 bases between. CDR3 coding DNA: TGTGCCACATCAACCTTCTCAGGGGCCGCAACTAATGAAAAACTGTTTTTT. This gives the protein CATSTFSGAATNEKLFF.

The rearrangement uses TRBV10-1 and TRBJ1-5; possibly TRBD1 for D (6 bases). The CDR3 extends over 15 amino acids. The germline V gene encodes CDR1 WNHNN and CDR2 SYGVQD (reference sequence). V lost 6 bases and J 7 bases, leaving 19 bases between the germline ends. The CDR3 sequence: CASSQDHPRGQPQHF. CDR3 bases: TGCGCCAGCAGCCAGGACCATCCTAGGGGGCAGCCCCAGCATTTT.

The genes are TRBV7-9 and TRBJ2-2; maybe TRBD1 (6 bases). The CDR3 covers 15 residues. Germline V gene data show CDR1 as SEHNR and CDR2 as FQNEAQ (reference sequence). Trimming stripped 4 bases from V and 1 base from J, with 10 bases between. CDR3 DNA: TGTGCCAGCAGCTCCCGGACAGAGAACACCGGGGAGCTGTTTTTT. Amino acids: CASSSRTENTGELFF.

CDR3 DNA: TGTGCCAGCAGCAGAGGGCCAACTAATGAAAAACTGTTTTTT. This sequence encodes CASSRGPTNEKLFF. The chain carries TRBV6-1 and TRBJ1-4; D is undetermined. Germline V gene data show CDR1 as MNHNS and CDR2 as SASEGT. There are 14 residues in the CDR3. The V end was cut by 6 bases, the J end by 0 bases, with 8 bases between.

This sequence joins TRBV27 and TRBJ1-2; 7 bases line up with TRBD1. Germline V CDR1 and CDR2: MNHEY, SMNVEV (reference sequence). This CDR3 has 15 residues. V shed 4 bases, J shed 3 bases, and the junction held 8 bases outside the gene matches. The chain's CDR3 is CASSSYTRGDYGYTF. The CDR3 nucleotides are TGTGCCAGCAGTTCCTATACCAGGGGGGACTATGGCTACACCTTC.

Worth noting for this clone: The germline gene is not matched at one end of the junction; a read error may be the cause. The J gene is TRBJ2-2, the V gene TRBV2, with a weak D call TRBD2 (6 bases). CDR1 and CDR2 from the germline V gene are SNHLY and FYNNEI. CDR3 size: 14 residues. In nucleotides, the CDR3 is TGTGCCTGCAGTTCGGGACTTTCCACCGGGGAGCTGTTTTTT. Its translation: CACSSGLSTGELFF. The full variable domain, in which reference TRBV2 and TRBJ2-2 provide the parts outside the CDR3, is EPEVTQTPSHQVTQMGQEVILRCVPISNHLYFYWYRQILGQKVEFLVSFYNNEISEKSEIFDDQFSVERPDGSNFTLKIRSTKLEDSAMYFCACSSGLSTGELFFGEGSRLTVL.

The V call is TRBV27, the J call TRBJ1-3, with D uncertain. The ends were cut back, 8 bases at V and 11 bases at J, with 22 bases in the middle. Germline V gene data show CDR1 as MNHEY and CDR2 as SMNVEV (reference sequence). The CDR3 is 14 amino acids. In nucleotides, the CDR3 is TGTGCCAGCGCTTTGAGGGCGGGGAGGGATGCCATATATTTT. Translated, it gives CASALRAGRDAIYF.

Here the CDR3 reads CASSQDYGGEDEKLFF. CDR3 DNA: TGCGCCAGCAGCCAAGATTACGGGGGAGAGGATGAAAAACTGTTTTTT. The chain recombines TRBV4-3 with TRBJ1-4, with D maybe TRBD1 (5 bases). V shed 0 bases and J shed 6 bases, with 14 bases lying between them. CDR3 size: 16 residues. Germline values: CDR1 LGHNA, CDR2 YSLEER.

V and J are TRBV7-9 and TRBJ2-4, with 10 bases that match TRBD1. Germline V lookup: CDR1 SEHNR, CDR2 FQNEAQ (reference sequence). This CDR3 spans 18 amino acids. Trimming cost V 5 bases and J 3 bases; bases outside gene matches: 13. The CDR3 nucleotides read TGTGCCAGCAGCCGGGGACAGGGGCCAGGTTTCGGCAAAAACATTCAGTACTTC. It yields the protein CASSRGQGPGFGKNIQYF.